The next 32 T cell receptor beta chains were all read from a single sample in a study of cytomegalovirus exposure and HLA in healthy donors. Vbeta (60) and Jbeta (13) primers were used in the PCR. Sequencing used immunoSEQ multiplex PCR; TCRdb keeps in-frame clones, though not all of them. The sample lists approximately 140,000 clones; 60% to 85% were seen once. The specimen sequenced was PBMCs. Receptor source: a male donor in good health and CMV-seropositive.

The CDR3: CASSPQTSGSGFTDTQYF. The CDR3 bases are TGTGCCAGCTCACCCCAGACTTCGGGTAGCGGGTTCACAGATACGCAGTATTTT. The V and J genes are TRBV18 and TRBJ2-3; TRBD2 matches 7 bases. The CDR3 loop spans 18 amino acids. V lost 3 bases to trimming and J lost 2 bases; unmatched junction nucleotides: 14. Germline CDR1 reads KGHSH; CDR2 reads LQKENI.

This clone was detected only once. The same CDR3 arises from other DNA sequences in this sample as well. The V gene is TRBV25-1, the J gene TRBJ2-7; D is perhaps TRBD1 (6 bases). Germline V CDR1 and CDR2: MGHDK, SYGVNS. The CDR3 covers 12 residues. Between the trimmed V and J ends, which lost 7 bases and 5 bases, there was a span of 12 bases. The CDR3 protein is CASTPGQNEQYF. In DNA form, the CDR3 reads TGTGCCAGCACCCCCGGACAGAACGAGCAGTACTTC.

CDR3 sequence reads: CASSFRLVEGGNTIYF. The CDR3 nucleotides read TGTGCCAGCAGCTTCAGACTAGTGGAAGGTGGAAACACCATATATTTT. This chain links TRBV7-2 with TRBJ1-3; no definite D call. The CDR3 contains 16 residues. The V end was cut by 3 bases, the J end by 3 bases, with 15 bases between. Germline loops: CDR1 SGHTA, CDR2 FQGNSA.

The DNA for the CDR3 is TGTGCCAGCAGCAAAAGCAGGGGTGATAATTCACCCCTCCACTTT. It yields the protein CASSKSRGDNSPLHF. The V call is TRBV21-1, the J call TRBJ1-6; whether TRBD1, the table's D call, matches the DNA was not checked. TRBV21-1 is a pseudogene segment. The CDR3 loop spans 15 amino acids.

The chain combines TRBV7-6 with TRBJ1-3, with unresolved D. V was clipped by 1 base and J by 6 bases, with 4 bases between them. The CDR3 consists of 12 residues. Germline CDR1 is SGHVS and CDR2 is FNYEAQ. The CDR3 DNA is TGTGCCAGCAGCTTAGGGCAAAACACCATATATTTT. Its protein product is CASSLGQNTIYF.

The chain joins TRBV27 to TRBJ1-1; 8 bases align to TRBD1. V was clipped by 5 bases and J by 3 bases; unmatched bases: 17. The germline CDR1 and CDR2 sequences are MNHEY and SMNVEV (reference sequence). The CDR3 has 18 residues. CDR3 coding DNA: TGTGCCAGCAGTGCCCACCCGGACAGGGTTGGCTTGGACACTGAAGCTTTCTTT. This codes for CASSAHPDRVGLDTEAFF.

This clone was seen a few times. The chain uses TRBV15 and TRBJ2-1; weak D call: TRBD2 (5 bases). Trimming removed 5 bases from V and 4 bases from J, with 21 bases in between. Germline V CDR1 and CDR2: LNHNV, YYDKDF (reference sequence). This CDR3 comprises 17 residues. The CDR3 bases are TGTGCCACCAGCGGCCCCCGCTCTGGGAGATATTACAATGAGCAGTTCTTC. It is translated as CATSGPRSGRYYNEQFF. Variable domain in full (rest from reference TRBV15 and TRBJ2-1): DAMVIQNPRYQVTQFGKPVTLSCSQTLNHNVMYWYQQKSSQAPKLLFHYYDKDFNNEADTPDNFQSRRPNTSFCFLDIRSPGLGDTAMYLCATSGPRSGRYYNEQFFGPGTRLTVL.

The count of this clone is one. This sequence joins TRBV7-2 and TRBJ1-2, with TRBD1 matching 7 bases. The CDR3 has 14 residues. CDR1 SGHTA and CDR2 FQGNSA come from the germline V gene. V shed 0 bases, J shed 5 bases, and the junction held 3 bases outside the gene matches. CDR3 in amino acids: CASSLAAGGYGYTF. CDR3 DNA sequence: TGTGCCAGCAGCTTAGCGGCAGGGGGGTATGGCTACACCTTC.

The V and J genes are TRBV19 and TRBJ2-7; TRBD2 agrees at 7 bases. Germline CDR1 reads LNHDA; CDR2 reads SQIVND (reference sequence). Unmatched junction bases numbered 8, after V lost 3 bases and J lost 0 bases. This CDR3 has 16 amino acids. Here the CDR3 reads CASSIPLGGSSYEQYF. The CDR3 nucleotides read TGTGCCAGTAGTATCCCTCTGGGAGGGTCCTCCTACGAGCAGTACTTC.

As DNA, the CDR3 is TGTGCCAGCCTAGCGGGGGGGTCCTACAATGAGCAGTTCTTC. This codes for CASLAGGSYNEQFF. V gene TRBV6-5 combines with J gene TRBJ2-1, with 12 positions matching TRBD2. Unmatched junction bases numbered 0, after V lost 8 bases and J lost 1 base. The CDR3 is made up of 14 amino acids. Germline values: CDR1 MNHEY, CDR2 SVGAGI.

This clone occurred once. The chain employs TRBV6-6 and TRBJ1-1, with D unclear. Trimming took off 4 bases at V and 0 bases at J, with 6 bases between the two ends. The CDR3 length is 13 residues. The germline V gene has CDR1 MNHNY and CDR2 SVGAGI (reference sequence). CDR3 sequence (DNA): TGTGCCAGCAGTTCAACAGTGAACACTGAAGCTTTCTTT. As protein: CASSSTVNTEAFF.

This clone was counted once. V gene TRBV6-6 combines with J gene TRBJ2-5, with 9 bases matching TRBD1. The J call could be wrong; TRBJ2-7 is a better fit for the DNA end. From germline, CDR1 is MNHNY and CDR2 SVGAGI (reference sequence). The CDR3 sequence is 14 residues long. This chain's CDR3 is CASSRTGESYEQYF. CDR3 DNA sequence: TGTGCCAGCAGTCGGACAGGGGAGTCCTACGAGCAGTACTTC.

This chain links TRBV19 with TRBJ2-2; 7 bases fit TRBD2. The CDR3 spans 15 residues. V trimming: 2 bases; J trimming: 3 bases; junction bases outside the gene matches: 3. From germline, CDR1 is LNHDA and CDR2 SQIVND (reference sequence). The CDR3 DNA follows: TGTGCCAGTAGTATATTAGGGAGGGACACCGGGGAGCTGTTTTTT. Protein product: CASSILGRDTGELFF.

The CDR3 region is CASSSRTSGTGGELFF. The CDR3 bases are TGTGCCAGCAGCTCCCGGACTAGCGGGACCGGCGGGGAGCTGTTTTTT. The chain couples TRBV7-2 to TRBJ2-2; 12 nucleotides match TRBD2. Germline CDR1 reads SGHTA; CDR2 reads FQGNSA. Trimming at V came to 4 bases and at J to 7 bases, leaving 7 bases not matched to a gene. The CDR3 has 16 amino acids.

This rearrangement joins TRBV6-6 to TRBJ1-1, with D hard to call. The V and J ends lost 6 bases and 1 base respectively, with 12 bases between them. Germline CDR1 and CDR2: MNHNY and SVGAGI (reference sequence). The CDR3 loop spans 14 amino acids. The CDR3 coding sequence is TGTGCCAGCAGCTTGGAGGGTGCGAACACTGAAGCTTTCTTT. Protein: CASSLEGANTEAFF.

This clone was counted only a few times. The J gene is TRBJ2-3, the V gene TRBV21-1; the tabulated D call, TRBD1, remains unverified against the DNA. TRBV21-1 is listed as a pseudogene. The CDR3 contains 16 residues. CDR3 region: CASSKEGTGEAATQYF. CDR3 nucleotides: TGTGCCAGCAGCAAAGAGGGGACAGGGGAAGCGGCGACGCAGTATTTT.

J is TRBJ2-7 and V is TRBV2; D perhaps matches TRBD2 (6 bases). Per the germline V gene, CDR1 is SNHLY and CDR2 is FYNNEI. The length of the CDR3 is 15 residues. The V gene lost 7 bases and the J gene lost 5 bases, with 21 bases spanning the gap. CDR3 DNA: TGTGCCAGCAAGCCATTGGGACTGCCCTTGGACGAGCAGTACTTC. Protein product: CASKPLGLPLDEQYF.

This sequence joins TRBV9 and TRBJ2-5; TRBD2 agrees at 10 bases. V gave up 0 bases and J gave up 5 bases; unmatched junction bases: 7. The CDR3 totals 16 residues. CDR1 and CDR2 (germline): SGDLS, YYNGEE. The CDR3 spells CASSVAAGGRVETQYF. In nucleotides, the CDR3 is TGTGCCAGCAGCGTAGCAGCGGGGGGGCGAGTGGAGACCCAGTACTTC.

The chain carries TRBV27 and TRBJ2-7, with TRBD2 matching over 11 bases. This CDR3 region has 16 residues. CDR1 is MNHEY and CDR2 is SMNVEV in the germline V gene (reference sequence). V lost 6 bases, J lost 2 bases, and 9 bases stayed unmatched. In DNA form, the CDR3 reads TGTGCCAGCAGCTCCCTCCTAGCGGGAGGCCCCTACGAGCAGTACTTC. Amino acid sequence: CASSSLLAGGPYEQYF.

This sequence joins TRBV28 and TRBJ1-3; the D is unclear. CDR3 length: 12 amino acids. Trimming took off 6 bases at V and 8 bases at J, with 11 bases between the two ends. The germline gives CDR1 MDHEN, CDR2 SYDVKM. The CDR3 nucleotides read TGTGCCAGCAGCCAACGGGTGGACACCATATATTTT. Translating it yields CASSQRVDTIYF. Based on the CDR3 plus reference TRBV28 and TRBJ1-3, the full variable domain is DVKVTQSSRYLVKRTGEKVFLECVQDMDHENMFWYRQDPGLGLRLIYFSYDVKMKEKGDIPEGYSVSREKKERFSLILESASTNQTSMYLCASSQRVDTIYFGEGSWLTVV.

This clone was counted once. The chain links TRBV28 to TRBJ1-1; TRBD1 agrees at 10 bases. V lost 6 bases and J lost 6; bases outside the gene matches: 4. This CDR3 spans 13 amino acids. CDR1 and CDR2 from the germline V gene are MDHEN and SYDVKM. CDR3 sequence reads: CASRTGGRPEAFF. CDR3 bases: TGTGCCAGCAGGACAGGGGGCAGGCCTGAAGCTTTCTTT.

The sample holds one count of this clone. The V and J genes are TRBV7-2 and TRBJ2-2, with TRBD2 matching over 13 bases. The CDR3 has 16 residues. The V gene end was trimmed by 4 bases and the J gene end by 6 bases; junction bases not matched to a gene: 5. CDR1 and CDR2 (germline): SGHTA, FQGNSA. As DNA, the CDR3 is TGTGCCAGCAGCTCAGGACTAGCGGGAGCTGCCGGGGAGCTGTTTTTT. Its translation is CASSSGLAGAAGELFF.

This chain uses TRBV4-2 with TRBJ2-5; 8 positions match TRBD2. The CDR3 contains 16 residues. Germline V CDR1 and CDR2: LGHNA, YNFKEQ. Unmatched junction bases numbered 7, after V lost 0 bases and J lost 4 bases. CDR3 nucleotide sequence: TGTGCCAGCAGCCAAGATAGGCGGGGGGTCAGAGAGACCCAGTACTTC. As protein: CASSQDRRGVRETQYF.

A remark on this clone: Other nucleotide sequences from this sample produce the same CDR3. This sequence joins TRBV27 and TRBJ2-7; 13 bases line up with TRBD2. V lost 6 bases and J lost 3; bases outside the gene matches: 2. The CDR3 is 14 residues long. Per the germline V gene, CDR1 is MNHEY and CDR2 is SMNVEV (reference sequence). CDR3 residues: CASSWTSGSYEQYF. Here the CDR3 DNA reads TGTGCCAGCAGCTGGACTAGCGGGAGCTACGAGCAGTACTTC.

The rearrangement joins TRBV30 to TRBJ1-3; no firm D call. Germline V gives CDR1 GTSNPN, CDR2 SVGIG (reference sequence). The length of the CDR3 is 15 residues. The V end lost 3 bases, the J end lost 4 bases, and 16 bases lay between the germline ends. The CDR3, as DNA: TGTGCCTGGAGAGCCCAGGCGGGCCGGGGAAACACCATATATTTT. Amino acid sequence: CAWRAQAGRGNTIYF.

The chain employs TRBV27 and TRBJ2-1; tentative D call: TRBD1 (6 bases). Trimming took off 5 bases at V and 3 bases at J, with 11 bases between the two ends. The CDR3 consists of 14 residues. CDR1 and CDR2 (germline): MNHEY, SMNVEV (reference sequence). The CDR3: CASSLHRDYNEQFF. Written as DNA, the CDR3 is TGTGCCAGCAGTCTTCACAGGGACTACAATGAGCAGTTCTTC.

Of note for this clone: The junction departs from germline at one end; a sequencing error may be responsible. The chain carries TRBV7-9 and TRBJ2-5; unclear D gene. This CDR3 is built from 17 residues. The V gene's germline CDR1 is SEHNR and CDR2 FQNEAQ (reference sequence). The CDR3 protein is CSSRPRYEQAEQETQYF. Written as DNA, the CDR3 is TGTTCCAGCAGGCCACGTTACGAGCAGGCAGAGCAAGAGACCCAGTACTTC.

This clone was counted a single time. V gene TRBV11-2 combines with J gene TRBJ2-3; the D gene is possibly TRBD2 (6 bases). The CDR3 totals 12 residues. Trimming pared 5 bases from V and 6 bases from J, leaving 9 bases between. Per the germline V gene, CDR1 is SGHAT and CDR2 is FQNNGV. The CDR3 here is CASSPTRDTQYF. As DNA, the CDR3 is TGTGCCAGCAGCCCGACTAGGGATACGCAGTATTTT.

The chain uses TRBV7-4 and TRBJ1-5, with D unresolved. Deletions cut 6 bases from V and 6 bases from J, with 15 bases between. The germline V gene encodes CDR1 SGHVT and CDR2 SQSDAQ. The CDR3 is made up of 14 amino acids. In nucleotides, the CDR3 is TGTGCCAGCAGTTTGGGAGGGCGTAGTCAGCCCCAGCATTTT. Protein product: CASSLGGRSQPQHF.

The chain uses TRBV11-2 and TRBJ1-5, with D possibly TRBD1 on 6 matching bases. V was cut by 1 base and J by 6 bases, with 16 bases left in between. The CDR3 has 16 residues. Per the germline V gene, CDR1 is SGHAT and CDR2 is FQNNGV. CDR3: CASSLGPGVVGQPQHF. CDR3 nucleotides: TGTGCCAGCAGCTTAGGCCCAGGGGTGGTTGGTCAGCCCCAGCATTTT.

The CDR3 bases are TGTGCCAGCAGCCTCAACCCGGGGAACCTCGCGGATACGCAGTATTTT. Protein sequence: CASSLNPGNLADTQYF. The genes are TRBV7-3 and TRBJ2-3; maybe TRBD2 (5 bases). Trimming took off 5 bases at V and 6 bases at J, with 21 bases between the two ends. CDR3 length: 16 amino acids. Germline-derived CDR1 and CDR2 are SGHTA and FQGTGA.

The chain carries TRBV7-2 and TRBJ2-3; the match to TRBD1 covers 7 bases. This CDR3 comprises 15 residues. Germline CDR1 and CDR2: SGHTA and FQGNSA. J lost 2 bases, V lost 4 bases, and 6 bases had no gene match. This CDR3 is CASSSWDSSTDTQYF. For the CDR3, the DNA is TGTGCCAGCAGCTCTTGGGACAGTTCCACAGATACGCAGTATTTT.